The TCR beta chain under discussion was sequenced for a study of T cell responses to AZD1222 COVID-19 vaccine. About the study: Both about-4-week and about-12-week second-dose recipients were combined.

V shed 6 bases and J 4 bases; nucleotides not matched to a gene: 5. Germline V gives CDR1 ENHRY, CDR2 SYGVKD. This CDR3 comprises 15 residues. This clone was seen only once. Its target is not known. Sequencing was performed with immunoSEQ multiplex PCR; in TCRdb, only in-frame clones are kept and a portion is missing. The table has approximately 100,000 clones, around nine tenths seen once. Regarding the study as a whole: No repertoire was sampled before or during the peak T cell response, only after it. Just 6 or 7 people given AZD1222 tested seropositive at baseline.

V gene TRBV10-3 combines with J gene TRBJ2-6, with 8 positions matching TRBD1. The specimen was peripheral blood, collected on day 0 of AZD1222 vaccination. This receptor was taken from an adult in good health. Written as DNA, the CDR3 is TGTGCCATCAGATCGACAGGGGCCGGGGCCAACGTCCTGACTTTC. It translates to CAIRSTGAGANVLTF.